A selection of T cell receptor beta chains follows, all from one sample in a study of CD8+CD57+ T cells in acquired aplastic anemia. From the reads, TCRdb called clonotypes with MiXCR, one entry per CDR3 protein. The repertoire holds about 470,000 distinct CDR3 sequences, with around a third as singletons. The sequenced material came from sorted CD4+, CD8+, or CD8+CD57+ T cells (not recorded which) from PBMCs. The receptors originated from a human donor with aplastic anemia. The CDR3 runs from the conserved cysteine through the conserved F or W. The D gene is left open where the match is weak. Size is omitted from some rows. Given values are once, few, many or a class for expanded clones.

D: NA
J: TRBJ2-7
V: TRBV19
size: NA
DNA: TGTGTCAGTAGTAGAGACAGTACTAGCTCCTACGAGCAGTACTTC
CDR3: CVSSRDSTSSYEQYF

D: NA
J: TRBJ1-6
V: TRBV20-1
size: few
DNA: TGCAGTGCTAGACGCGGGAGCTCCTATAATTCACCCCTCCACTTT
CDR3: CSARRGSSYNSPLHF

D: NA
J: TRBJ1-2
V: TRBV29-1
size: many
DNA: TGCAGCGTTGTGGACAGATTCGATTATGGCTACACCTTC
CDR3: CSVVDRFDYGYTF

D: TRBD1
J: TRBJ2-7
V: TRBV25-1
size: NA
DNA: TGTGCCAGCAGAAGTCGGGACAGGGCCTACGAGCAGTACTTC
CDR3: CASRSRDRAYEQYF

D: NA
J: TRBJ2-3
V: TRBV5-1
size: few
DNA: TGCGCCAGCAGCCGTTTGGGAAGCGGGAGCACAGATACGCAGTATTTT
CDR3: CASSRLGSGSTDTQYF

D: NA
J: TRBJ2-7
V: TRBV9
size: few
DNA: TGTGCCAGCAGCGTAGGTCCAGAAAAGTACGAGCAGTACTTC
CDR3: CASSVGPEKYEQYF

D: NA
J: TRBJ2-7
V: TRBV20-1
size: few
DNA: TGCAGTGCTAGAGATAAAGGACTAAGGTCCTACGAGCAGTACTTC
CDR3: CSARDKGLRSYEQYF

D: NA
J: TRBJ1-5
V: TRBV20-1
size: few
DNA: TGCAGTGCTAGGGCAGGACTAAGGCAGCCCCAGCATTTT
CDR3: CSARAGLRQPQHF

D: TRBD2
J: TRBJ2-6
V: TRBV7-3
size: NA
DNA: TGTGCCAGCAGCGCAAGCGGGGACTACGTCCTGACTTTC
CDR3: CASSASGDYVLTF

D: NA
J: TRBJ1-2
V: TRBV19
size: many
DNA: TGTGCCAGTAGTATAGGTGGGGATTACTATGGCTACACCTTC
CDR3: CASSIGGDYYGYTF

D: NA
J: TRBJ1-2
V: TRBV19
size: few
DNA: TGTGCCAGTAAACAACGGGGGGACTATGGCTACACCTTC
CDR3: CASKQRGDYGYTF

D: TRBD1
J: TRBJ2-7
V: TRBV4-3
size: NA
DNA: TGCGCCAGCAGCCAAGATGGCAGGGGGCCTTACGGGCAGTACTTC
CDR3: CASSQDGRGPYGQYF

D: NA
J: TRBJ2-5
V: TRBV7-6
size: NA
DNA: TGTGCCAGCAGCCCCCGCCCGTCCCTTTTGACAGTCCAAGAGACCCAGTACTTC
CDR3: CASSPRPSLLTVQETQYF

D: TRBD1
J: TRBJ2-5
V: TRBV19
size: many
DNA: TGTGCCTCGGGTGACAGGGGGTACCAAGAGACCCAGTACTTC
CDR3: CASGDRGYQETQYF

D: TRBD1
J: TRBJ1-5
V: TRBV7-2
size: many
DNA: TGTGCCAGCAGCCAACAGGGGACGTGGCAGCCCCAGCATTTT
CDR3: CASSQQGTWQPQHF

D: NA
J: TRBJ1-5
V: TRBV29-1
size: few
DNA: TGCAGCGGGGCCGTGAATAGCAATCAGCCCCAGCATTTT
CDR3: CSGAVNSNQPQHF

D: TRBD1
J: TRBJ1-6
V: TRBV9
size: many
DNA: TGTGCCAGCAGTGAGACAGGGGGTGACTCACCCCTCCACTTT
CDR3: CASSETGGDSPLHF

D: TRBD1
J: TRBJ1-1
V: TRBV20-1
size: few
DNA: TGCAGTGCTACGGACAGGGGCCCTGAAGCTTTCTTT
CDR3: CSATDRGPEAFF

D: NA
J: TRBJ2-5
V: TRBV9
size: few
DNA: TGTGCCAGCAGCCCCTGGGACGGTCAAGAGACCCAGTACTTC
CDR3: CASSPWDGQETQYF

D: TRBD1
J: TRBJ1-2
V: TRBV19
size: many
DNA: TGTGCCAGTACCGCGGACAGGGGGTTCTCTGGCTACACCTTC
CDR3: CASTADRGFSGYTF

D: NA
J: TRBJ2-3
V: TRBV2
size: NA
DNA: TGTGCCAGCAGTGTCCGGGGCACGGGAATAGATACGCAGTATTTT
CDR3: CASSVRGTGIDTQYF

D: TRBD2
J: TRBJ2-7
V: TRBV5-1
size: few
DNA: TGTGCCAGCAGCCGGACTAGCGCCAACTCCTACGAGCAGTACTTC
CDR3: CASSRTSANSYEQYF

D: NA
J: TRBJ1-6
V: TRBV6-2/TRBV6-3
size: NA
DNA: TGTGCCAGCAGAAAGGCAGTTCGGTCACCCCTCCACTTT
CDR3: CASRKAVRSPLHF

D: TRBD1
J: TRBJ1-5
V: TRBV12-3/TRBV12-4
size: many
DNA: TGTGCCAGCAGTGGACAGGGTATCCAGCCCCAGCATTTT
CDR3: CASSGQGIQPQHF

D: NA
J: TRBJ1-5
V: TRBV11-2
size: few
DNA: TGTGCCAGCAGCCCCCGGGGCCCGAATAGCAATCAGCCCCAGCATTTT
CDR3: CASSPRGPNSNQPQHF

D: TRBD2
J: TRBJ2-5
V: TRBV7-2
size: NA
DNA: TGTGCCAGCAGCCGTAAAGCGGGAACTTCGGAGACCCAGTACTTC
CDR3: CASSRKAGTSETQYF

D: TRBD2
J: TRBJ2-5
V: TRBV20-1
size: NA
DNA: TGCAGTGCGGACGGACTAGCGGGGGCGACCCGAGAGACCCAGTACTTC
CDR3: CSADGLAGATRETQYF

D: NA
J: TRBJ1-5
V: TRBV5-1
size: NA
DNA: TGCGCCAGCAGCACAGAGCCAGGGGCCTATCAGCCCCAGCATTTT
CDR3: CASSTEPGAYQPQHF

D: TRBD1
J: TRBJ1-2
V: TRBV10-3
size: NA
DNA: TGTGCCAGCAGTTCACCGGGACAGGGGGCGAGGGGCTACACCTTC
CDR3: CASSSPGQGARGYTF

D: NA
J: TRBJ1-1
V: TRBV20-1
size: many
DNA: TGCAGTGCTAACGGGAACACTGAAGCTTTCTTT
CDR3: CSANGNTEAFF

D: NA
J: TRBJ2-3
V: TRBV29-1
size: NA
DNA: TGCAGCGTTGATGGGGGCGGCACAGATACGCAGTATTTT
CDR3: CSVDGGGTDTQYF

D: TRBD1
J: TRBJ2-2
V: TRBV27
size: NA
DNA: TGTGCCAGCAGGCCGCTCGGACAGGGGATTAGCGGCGGGGAGCTGTTTTTT
CDR3: CASRPLGQGISGGELFF

D: TRBD2
J: TRBJ2-7
V: TRBV12-3/TRBV12-4
size: NA
DNA: TGTGCCAGCAAGAGACCTAGCGGGGGAACCCGCTTAGAGCAGTACTTC
CDR3: CASKRPSGGTRLEQYF

D: NA
J: TRBJ2-5
V: TRBV30
size: NA
DNA: TGTGCCTGGAGTGTGTTGACCGGAGAGACCCAGTACTTC
CDR3: CAWSVLTGETQYF

D: NA
J: TRBJ2-1
V: TRBV20-1
size: few
DNA: TGCAGTGCTAGAGAATGGGGGGCTTTGGATGAGCAGTTCTTC
CDR3: CSAREWGALDEQFF

D: NA
J: TRBJ1-2
V: TRBV5-1
size: NA
DNA: TGCGCCAGCAGCTTGCCGAGACAAAGGGAGCATGGCTACACCTTC
CDR3: CASSLPRQREHGYTF